The 27 T cell receptor beta chains listed next were all sequenced from one sample in a study of T cell responses to AZD1222 COVID-19 vaccine. Only in-frame clones appear in the TCRdb table, and some are missing; sequencing was by immunoSEQ multiplex PCR. The repertoire includes tens of thousands of clones, nearly 90% of them detected once, and 2.8% sits in the top ten. Material: peripheral blood, obtained on day 0 of MenACWY control vaccination. All receptors come from an adult in good health.

The V gene is TRBV4-3, the J gene TRBJ2-7, with 7 positions matching TRBD2. The germline V gene has CDR1 LGHNA and CDR2 YSLEER. The CDR3 totals 15 residues. With V trimmed by 0 bases and J by 3 bases, 5 bases remained unmatched. The CDR3 coding sequence is TGCGCCAGCAGCCAAGATGGCGGGAGACTCTACGAGCAGTACTTC. As protein: CASSQDGGRLYEQYF.

The chain couples TRBV13 to TRBJ1-2; 7 positions match TRBD1. Germline CDR1 and CDR2: PRHDT and FYEKMQ (reference sequence). The CDR3 is 17 amino acids. Germline trimming cut 4 bases from V and 1 base from J; bases unmatched to any gene: 12. The CDR3 nucleotides are TGTGCCAGCAGCTCACAGGGGATCGATGGTCGTAACTATGGCTACACCTTC. This encodes CASSSQGIDGRNYGYTF. The full variable domain, in which reference TRBV13 and TRBJ1-2 provide the parts outside the CDR3, is AAGVIQSPRHLIKEKRETATLKCYPIPRHDTVYWYQQGPGQDPQFLISFYEKMQSDKGSIPDRFSAQQFSDYHSELNMSSLELGDSALYFCASSSQGIDGRNYGYTFGSGTRLTVV.

This rearrangement joins TRBV28 to TRBJ1-2, with unresolved D. Trimming took 5 bases from V and 2 from J, leaving 9 bases between them. This CDR3 contains 13 residues. CDR1 and CDR2 (germline): MDHEN, SYDVKM. The CDR3 is CASSLNVNYGYTF. The CDR3, as DNA: TGTGCCAGCAGTCTCAATGTAAACTATGGCTACACCTTC.

This rearrangement joins TRBV6-2 or TRBV6-3 to TRBJ1-6; 7 bases match TRBD1. The CDR3 is 17 residues long. V dropped 0 bases and J dropped 4; count of bases not matched to a gene: 6. CDR1 is MNHEY, CDR2 SVGEGT, per germline. The CDR3, as DNA: TGTGCCAGCAGTTACTCGAAGGGGACAGCTTATAATTCACCCCTCCACTTT. Amino acid sequence: CASSYSKGTAYNSPLHF.

This sequence joins TRBV15 and TRBJ1-2, with 9 bases matching TRBD1. Trimming cost V 1 base and J 8 bases; bases outside gene matches: 5. CDR1 and CDR2 from the germline V gene are LNHNV and YYDKDF (reference sequence). This CDR3 has 14 amino acids. The CDR3 region has the DNA TGTGCCACCAGCAGAGGAACAGGGGGCGCAGGCTACACCTTC. This codes for CATSRGTGGAGYTF.

This clone was detected once. The chain carries TRBV7-6 and TRBJ1-6; the D gene is possibly TRBD1 (5 bases). Trimming left V 4 bases short and J 2 bases short, with 9 bases between. The germline CDR1 and CDR2 sequences are SGHVS and FNYEAQ. CDR3 length: 15 residues. CDR3 residues: CASSSGTAYNSPLHF. The CDR3, as DNA: TGTGCCAGCAGCTCCGGGACGGCCTATAATTCACCCCTCCACTTT.

The chain has TRBV27 and TRBJ1-2; D might be TRBD1 (5 bases). The V and J ends lost 5 bases and 1 base respectively, with 17 bases between them. CDR3 size: 16 residues. CDR1 is MNHEY, CDR2 SMNVEV, per germline (reference sequence). The CDR3 nucleotides read TGTGCCAGCAGTCTCCTCGGGCAGGGATTTAACTATGGCTACACCTTC. It yields the protein CASSLLGQGFNYGYTF.

The chain uses TRBV7-2 and TRBJ2-7; no firm D call. Trimming cost V 5 bases and J 5 bases, with 13 bases left between them. Germline values: CDR1 SGHTA, CDR2 FQGNSA. The CDR3 loop spans 13 amino acids. CDR3 coding DNA: TGTGCCAGCAGCGTGCAACCGCGGCACGAGCAGTACTTC. This sequence encodes CASSVQPRHEQYF.

The chain couples TRBV7-3 to TRBJ2-1, with 10 bases lining up with TRBD2. Germline CDR1 SGHTA, CDR2 FQGTGA. The trim removed 2 bases at V and 5 bases at J, leaving 3 bases unmatched. The CDR3 covers 15 residues. This CDR3 is CASSLLAGANNEQFF. Here the CDR3 DNA reads TGTGCCAGCAGCTTACTAGCGGGGGCCAACAATGAGCAGTTCTTC.

The rearrangement joins TRBV5-4 to TRBJ2-2, with 11 bases lining up with TRBD1. This CDR3 has 17 amino acids. The ends lost 6 bases at V and 7 bases at J; junction bases unmatched: 14. The germline CDR1 and CDR2 sequences are SGHNT and YYREEE (reference sequence). The CDR3, as DNA: TGTGCCAGCAAACGCTCAGGACAGGGGGCGATAAACGGGGAGCTGTTTTTT. It codes for CASKRSGQGAINGELFF. Variable domain in full (rest from reference TRBV5-4 and TRBJ2-2): ETGVTQSPTHLIKTRGQQVTLRCSSQSGHNTVSWYQQALGQGPQFIFQYYREEENGRGNFPPRFSGLQFPNYSSELNVNALELDDSALYLCASKRSGQGAINGELFFGEGSRLTVL.

The chain couples TRBV11-2 to TRBJ1-2; the match to TRBD1 covers 9 bases. J gave up 8 bases and V 5 bases, and 12 bases lay outside the gene matches. This CDR3 spans 15 amino acids. Germline-derived CDR1 and CDR2 are SGHAT and FQNNGV. Written as DNA, the CDR3 is TGTGCCAGCAGCGAAAGCCTAGGACAGGGGCAAGGCTACACCTTC. As protein: CASSESLGQGQGYTF.

The rearrangement uses TRBV19 and TRBJ2-5, with D perhaps TRBD1 or TRBD2 (6 bases each). This CDR3 is built from 14 residues. The ends were cut back, 3 bases at V and 4 bases at J, with 12 bases in the middle. In germline, CDR1 is LNHDA, CDR2 SQIVND (reference sequence). DNA for the CDR3: TGTGCCAGTAGTATTTGGGGGGCGGGAGAGACCCAGTACTTC. Translated, it gives CASSIWGAGETQYF.

The gene calls are TRBV19 and TRBJ1-1, with 7 bases matching TRBD1. V lost 5 bases to trimming and J lost 1 base; unmatched junction nucleotides: 7. Per germline, CDR1 LNHDA and CDR2 SQIVND (reference sequence). This CDR3 has 15 amino acids. CDR3 region: CASSAPGQPNTEAFF. The CDR3 DNA follows: TGTGCCAGTAGTGCTCCGGGACAGCCGAACACTGAAGCTTTCTTT.

This chain uses TRBV24-1 with TRBJ1-1; 7 nucleotides match TRBD1. Per germline, CDR1 KGHDR and CDR2 SFDVKD. Trimming cost V 4 bases and J 1 base; bases outside gene matches: 5. The CDR3 extends over 15 amino acids. The CDR3 sequence is CATSESGTENTEAFF. The CDR3 nucleotides are TGTGCCACCAGTGAGTCCGGGACAGAGAACACTGAAGCTTTCTTT.

The chain carries TRBV6-1 and TRBJ2-1; D is unclear. V was pared by 0 bases and J by 0 bases, with 6 bases between. The CDR3 sequence is 15 residues long. From germline, CDR1 is MNHNS and CDR2 SASEGT. The CDR3 sequence is CASSEALSSYNEQFF. The DNA of the CDR3 is TGTGCCAGCAGTGAAGCCCTGAGCTCCTACAATGAGCAGTTCTTC.

The V call is TRBV14, the J call TRBJ1-2; perhaps TRBD1 as D (5 bases). V was trimmed by 1 base and J by 2 bases, leaving 11 bases between them. The CDR3 is made up of 15 amino acids. Germline CDR1 SGHDN, CDR2 FVKESK. CDR3 DNA sequence: TGTGCCAGCAGCCAAGGTCAGGGACGGAACTATGGCTACACCTTC. It yields the protein CASSQGQGRNYGYTF.

The CDR3 coding sequence is TGTGCCAGCAGTTATGGCCAGGGCAGGCTAGGTGAGCAGTTCTTC. Translation: CASSYGQGRLGEQFF. This chain joins TRBV27 and TRBJ2-1, with D possibly matching TRBD1 (5 bases). CDR1 and CDR2 from the germline V gene are MNHEY and SMNVEV (reference sequence). The CDR3 has 15 amino acids. Trimming cost V 4 bases and J 9 bases, with 19 bases left between them.

The chain employs TRBV6-1 and TRBJ2-2; a possible D gene is TRBD1 (5 bases). This CDR3 has 13 residues. The ends were cut back, 7 bases at V and 6 bases at J, with 12 bases in the middle. Germline-derived CDR1 and CDR2 are MNHNS and SASEGT. This CDR3 is CASTYVRAGELFF. The DNA of the CDR3 is TGTGCCAGCACCTACGTCAGGGCCGGGGAGCTGTTTTTT.

This clone appeared a few times. V is TRBV6-4 and J is TRBJ2-3, with D perhaps TRBD2 (6 bases). This CDR3 region has 14 residues. V was trimmed by 2 bases and J by 0 bases, leaving 6 bases between them. Per germline, CDR1 MRHNA and CDR2 SNTAGT. CDR3 nucleotides: TGTGCCAGCAGTGACGGGACTAGCACAGATACGCAGTATTTT. This encodes CASSDGTSTDTQYF.

The chain recombines TRBV5-1 with TRBJ1-4, with a possible D match to TRBD1 (5 bases). CDR1 and CDR2 from the germline V gene are SGHRS and YFSETQ. CDR3 length: 16 amino acids. Trimming stripped 4 bases from V and 5 bases from J, with 18 bases between. CDR3 bases: TGCGCCAGCAGCACCGATGACAGCCGGGTGAATGAAAAACTGTTTTTT. This encodes CASSTDDSRVNEKLFF.

The chain recombines TRBV7-2 with TRBJ1-3, with TRBD1 matching 8 bases. The CDR3 is 16 residues long. Germline CDR1 reads SGHTA; CDR2 reads FQGNSA. The V gene end was trimmed by 5 bases and the J gene end by 6 bases; junction bases not matched to a gene: 12. The CDR3 coding sequence is TGTGCCAGCAGCCCGCTCCCGACAGGGGCCGAAAACACCATATATTTT. Translated, it gives CASSPLPTGAENTIYF.

The genes are TRBV2 and TRBJ1-3; D unresolved. CDR1 and CDR2 (germline): SNHLY, FYNNEI. This CDR3 comprises 15 residues. Trimming pared 3 bases from V and 4 bases from J, leaving 13 bases between. In DNA, the CDR3 is TGTGCCAGCAGTGATGGGAGGGTGACGGGAAACACCATATATTTT. The encoded protein is CASSDGRVTGNTIYF.

The chain recombines TRBV3-1 (or the pseudogene TRBV3-2) with TRBJ1-2, with a tentative D call TRBD1 (6 bases). V was shortened by 0 bases and J by 4 bases, with 18 bases between the two germline ends. Germline V gives CDR1 LGHDT, CDR2 YNNKEL (reference sequence). The CDR3 covers 17 residues. Written as DNA, the CDR3 is TGTGCCAGCAGCCAAGATCGCAAGGGGGGTTTGGGCTATGGCTACACCTTC. It codes for CASSQDRKGGLGYGYTF.

The chain recombines TRBV2 with TRBJ2-1; 12 bases map to TRBD2. Trimming removed 7 bases from V and 3 bases from J; junction bases left unmatched: 7. The CDR3 extends over 16 amino acids. Germline CDR1 SNHLY, CDR2 FYNNEI. CDR3 DNA: TGTGCCAGCAAGCTAGCGGGGGGGCTGGGCTACAATGAGCAGTTCTTC. It translates to CASKLAGGLGYNEQFF.

This clone was detected once. This chain connects TRBV9 to TRBJ1-2; no clear D. Germline assignment: CDR1 SGDLS and CDR2 YYNGEE. V was shortened by 5 bases and J by 1 base, with 12 bases between the two germline ends. The CDR3 sequence is 14 residues long. The CDR3 spells CASRDLVGNYGYTF. The CDR3 DNA follows: TGTGCCAGCAGGGACCTGGTGGGTAACTATGGCTACACCTTC.

This chain links TRBV7-2 with TRBJ1-2; the match to TRBD1 covers 7 bases. Germline values: CDR1 SGHTA, CDR2 FQGNSA. The CDR3 sequence is 14 residues long. With 3 bases clipped from V and 4 bases from J, the junction kept 5 bases outside the gene matches. For the CDR3, the DNA is TGTGCCAGCAGCTTTACAGGGGTCCTCTATGGCTACACCTTC. It codes for CASSFTGVLYGYTF.

The V and J genes are TRBV7-9 and TRBJ2-7, with 9 positions matching TRBD2. The CDR3 sequence is 14 residues long. Unmatched junction bases numbered 6, after V lost 8 bases and J lost 1 base. The V gene's germline CDR1 is SEHNR and CDR2 FQNEAQ (reference sequence). The CDR3 is CASGSSGGSYEQYF. In nucleotides, the CDR3 is TGTGCCAGCGGTAGTAGCGGGGGATCCTACGAGCAGTACTTC. Combining the CDR3 with reference TRBV7-9 and TRBJ2-7 gives the whole variable domain DTGVSQNPRHKITKRGQNVTFRCDPISEHNRLYWYRQTLGQGPEFLTYFQNEAQLEKSRLLSDRFSAERPKGSFSTLEIQRTEQGDSAMYLCASGSSGGSYEQYFGPGTRLTVT.